What follows describes a single T cell receptor beta chain. Its antigen is currently unknown. These data belong to a study of shared clonotypes between healthy human individuals. Study observations and caveats: Clonotypes that were shared across a handful of donors made up about 5.1% of naive CD4 clonotypes.

Terminally differentiated effector memory CD45RA+ cells were excluded from the naive CD8 cells, which were CD45RO-negative and positively selected for CCR7. CDR1 and CDR2 from the germline V gene are LNHDA and SQIVND (reference sequence). Trimming took off 5 bases at V and 5 bases at J, with 16 bases between the two ends. This CDR3 is 15 amino acids long. Genomic DNA belonging to each subset was distributed in equal measure over several immunoSEQ plates. Using immunoSEQ multiplex PCR, the repertoire was profiled, and TCRdb retains in-frame clones only, with some absent. The sample includes 2 million or so clones, approximately 94% of them seen just once.

This chain joins TRBV19 and TRBJ1-5, with D possibly matching TRBD1 (5 bases). This TCR derives from a man aged 18 to 30 in good health. The sample taken for sequencing was naive CD8+ T cells sorted from blood. The CDR3 sequence: CASSFLGAGDQPQHF. In DNA form, the CDR3 reads TGTGCCAGTAGTTTCCTCGGGGCAGGTGATCAGCCCCAGCATTTT.